The sequence of this T cell receptor (beta chain) was determined in a study of T cell repertoires in cytomegalovirus infection (dated by TCRdb to the late 2010s). Study-wide context: Donor HLA type was relevant to the analysis, as public TCR beta signatures indicated carriage of CMV infection together with the matching HLA type. Summary of the overall study and its limitations: In both this cohort and an independent cohort of 350 to 400 donors, the cumulative frequency of public TCR beta family members distinguished carriers of CMV infection plus the relevant HLA type. The ex vivo response was dominated by HLA-C-restricted CMV-specific TCR beta clonotypes, which also provided the single most frequent clonotype in two of eight donors.

The CDR3, cysteine through phenylalanine, is 14 amino acids long. Of the read, only the CDR3 DNA is kept; its 42 bases are in frame from base 1. Reading the germline V gene gives CDR1 SQVTM and CDR2 ANQGSEA. V lost 0 bases and J lost 4 bases; the stretch between them is 11 bases long. About this clonotype: Its recognized antigen is unknown. Within one base of it there is no much larger clone, and no base qualities were kept.

These reads were obtained on an Illumina HiSeq 1500. Clones were called with MiXCR by TCRdb after fastp trimmed the public reads at Q25, and only in-frame beta chains were retained. Identical CDR3 protein sequences are pooled into one entry, listed with their most common genes and DNA. This sample has hundreds of thousands of distinct CDR3 sequences in its table, and around 24% of those were observed once. Approximately 8% of the sample is held by the ten biggest clonotypes. This sequence was found in a human donor in good health (CMV status not recorded). Some clones in this sample may be carry-over from other donors' samples. Sequenced: CD8+ T cells from PBMCs. The rearranged segments are TRBV29-1 and TRBJ2-3, with TRBD2 as a weak D call on 6 bases. The nucleotide sequence is TGCAGCGTTGAAGATCTCGGGGGTCCAGATACGCAGTATTTT. This gives the protein CSVEDLGGPDTQYF.